These 24 T cell receptor beta chains share one sample of origin, sequenced in a study of long-term antiretroviral therapy in people with HIV. The authors ran the immunoSEQ assay, v3.0, at survey level. Assay: immunoSEQ multiplex PCR; the TCRdb copy retains only in-frame clones and omits some. The table has about 16,000 clones, around 90% seen once. The sequenced sample was unsorted PBMCs, obtained more than 2.2 years before starting antiretroviral therapy. Receptors originate from a woman in her twenties or thirties with HIV.

The chain recombines TRBV9 with TRBJ2-5; the D gene is possibly TRBD1 (7 bases). Germline CDR1 SGDLS, CDR2 YYNGEE. CDR3 length equals 15 residues. V was pared by 4 bases and J by 3 bases, with 16 bases between. The CDR3 DNA is TGTGCCAGCAGCCCGGAGGGACAGTTAGAAGAGACCCAGTACTTC. This encodes CASSPEGQLEETQYF.

The chain uses TRBV5-6 and TRBJ1-2; possible D gene TRBD1, 5 bases. Per the germline V gene, CDR1 is SGHDT and CDR2 is YYEEEE. V was clipped by 0 bases and J by 4 bases, with 22 bases between them. The CDR3 sequence is 18 residues long. This CDR3 reads CASSLVGGTSPDSYGYTF. CDR3 DNA: TGTGCCAGCAGCTTGGTGGGCGGCACGAGTCCCGACAGCTATGGCTACACCTTC.

The V call is TRBV6-5, the J call TRBJ1-2; no definite D call. The germline V gene encodes CDR1 MNHEY and CDR2 SVGAGI. V lost 0 bases, J lost 2 bases, and 10 bases lay in between. There are 15 residues in the CDR3. The CDR3 loop reads CASSYSLSDNYGYTF. For the CDR3, the DNA is TGTGCCAGCAGTTACTCGTTGTCAGACAACTATGGCTACACCTTC.

The V gene is TRBV4-3, the J gene TRBJ1-1, with D perhaps matching TRBD1 (5 bases). The germline V gene encodes CDR1 LGHNA and CDR2 YSLEER. The germline V and J ends were trimmed by 5 bases and 0 bases, with 13 bases remaining between them. The CDR3 extends over 15 amino acids. In DNA form, the CDR3 reads TGCGCCAGCAGCGCTGCCGCAGGGCTGAACACTGAAGCTTTCTTT. Translation gives CASSAAAGLNTEAFF.

The rearrangement links TRBV25-1 to TRBJ1-1, with D uncertain. Germline CDR1 is MGHDK and CDR2 is SYGVNS. The CDR3 runs to 14 residues. With 8 bases removed from V and 5 bases from J, the gap between germline ends came to 18 bases. As DNA, the CDR3 is TGTGCCAGCCAAGACTGGACGAAGTCGACTGAAGCTTTCTTT. Translated: CASQDWTKSTEAFF.

This clone was observed a few times. This chain joins TRBV7-8 and TRBJ1-5; unclear D gene. Germline values: CDR1 SGHVS, CDR2 FQNEAQ. Between the trimmed V and J ends, which lost 4 bases and 5 bases, there was a span of 9 bases. CDR3 length equals 13 residues. CDR3 sequence: CASSSRLDQPQHF. CDR3 nucleotide sequence: TGTGCCAGCAGCTCCCGCCTAGATCAGCCCCAGCATTTT.

V gene TRBV19 combines with J gene TRBJ2-3; tentatively, D is TRBD1 or TRBD2 (5 bases each). V gave up 1 base and J gave up 3 bases, with 11 bases separating them. Germline V lookup: CDR1 LNHDA, CDR2 SQIVND (reference sequence). The CDR3 is 15 amino acids. The DNA of the CDR3 is TGTGCCAGTAGTATAGGAGGGGCAAGGACAGATACGCAGTATTTT. It specifies CASSIGGARTDTQYF.

This clone was recorded only once. The chain links TRBV19 to TRBJ1-1; D ambiguous. CDR1 and CDR2 (germline): LNHDA, SQIVND (reference sequence). V was cut by 4 bases and J by 1 base, with 10 bases left in between. This CDR3 is 14 amino acids long. CDR3 residues: CASSTGRQNTEAFF. Here the CDR3 DNA reads TGTGCCAGTAGTACAGGACGGCAGAACACTGAAGCTTTCTTT.

The V call is TRBV7-2, the J call TRBJ2-1, with D perhaps matching TRBD1 (5 bases). The CDR3 has 14 residues. Germline loops: CDR1 SGHTA, CDR2 FQGNSA. Trimming took off 0 bases at V and 8 bases at J, with 11 bases between the two ends. The CDR3 region is CASSLAGVGHEQFF. DNA of the CDR3: TGTGCCAGCAGCTTAGCAGGGGTAGGGCATGAGCAGTTCTTC.

The chain links TRBV21-1 to TRBJ2-1; TRBD2 is the table's D call and was not checked against the DNA. TRBV21-1 is a listed pseudogene. CDR3 length: 19 residues. The CDR3 sequence is CASSNRVGTSGGATGEQFF. CDR3 coding DNA: TGTGCCAGCAGCAATCGAGTCGGGACTAGCGGGGGGGCCACGGGAGAGCAGTTCTTC.

The rearrangement joins TRBV4-1 to TRBJ1-3; unclear D gene. The CDR3 covers 15 residues. V dropped 3 bases and J dropped 4 bases, with 13 bases sitting between them. Germline loops: CDR1 MGHRA, CDR2 YSYEKL. CDR3 DNA: TGCGCCAGCAGCCAGGCGTGGGCGTCCGGAAACACCATATATTTT. This sequence encodes CASSQAWASGNTIYF.

This chain links TRBV5-1 with TRBJ2-1; 7 bases fit TRBD1. Germline V CDR1 and CDR2: SGHRS, YFSETQ. CDR3 length: 18 amino acids. Unmatched junction bases numbered 15, after V lost 4 bases and J lost 2 bases. CDR3 bases: TGCGCCAGCAGCCAATCGCCCCCAGACAGGGTCCCCTACAATGAGCAGTTCTTC. Translated, it gives CASSQSPPDRVPYNEQFF.

The chain uses TRBV10-3 and TRBJ2-1; no clear D. CDR3 size: 14 residues. The germline gives CDR1 ENHRY, CDR2 SYGVKD. Trimming stripped 2 bases from V and 0 bases from J, with 5 bases between. The CDR3 nucleotides are TGTGCCATCAGTGAGGGTAGCTCCTACAATGAGCAGTTCTTC. This encodes CAISEGSSYNEQFF.

This clone has just one count. The V gene is TRBV18, the J gene TRBJ2-3, with 7 bases fitting TRBD1. Germline trimming cut 5 bases from V and 1 base from J; bases unmatched to any gene: 9. The germline V gene has CDR1 KGHSH and CDR2 LQKENI. The CDR3 has 16 amino acids. The CDR3 nucleotides are TGTGCCAGCTCAACTAAGACAGGGTCGGGCACAGATACGCAGTATTTT. This gives the protein CASSTKTGSGTDTQYF. Based on the CDR3 plus reference TRBV18 and TRBJ2-3, the full variable domain is NAGVMQNPRHLVRRRGQEARLRCSPMKGHSHVYWYRQLPEEGLKFMVYLQKENIIDESGMPKERFSAEFPKEGPSILRIQQVVRGDSAAYFCASSTKTGSGTDTQYFGPGTRLTVL.

The V and J genes are TRBV18 and TRBJ2-3; D remains ambiguous. Trimming took 0 bases from V and 2 from J, leaving 6 bases between them. This CDR3 spans 14 amino acids. Germline values: CDR1 KGHSH, CDR2 LQKENI. The CDR3 coding sequence is TGTGCCAGCTCACCACCGGGGAACACAGATACGCAGTATTTT. Translation gives CASSPPGNTDTQYF. Looking up the rest from reference TRBV18 and TRBJ2-3 gives the full variable domain: NAGVMQNPRHLVRRRGQEARLRCSPMKGHSHVYWYRQLPEEGLKFMVYLQKENIIDESGMPKERFSAEFPKEGPSILRIQQVVRGDSAAYFCASSPPGNTDTQYFGPGTRLTVL.

CDR3 DNA: TGTGCCAGCAGCCCGTGGACGATGAGCGTGGGTACAGATACGCAGTATTTT. Protein sequence: CASSPWTMSVGTDTQYF. The rearrangement joins TRBV11-1 to TRBJ2-3; D remains unclear. Germline values: CDR1 SGHAT, CDR2 FQDESV (reference sequence). Trimming pared 5 bases from V and 3 bases from J, leaving 21 bases between. CDR3 size: 17 residues.

V and J are TRBV2 and TRBJ1-1; TRBD1 matches 8 bases. The CDR3 runs 15 residues. CDR1 is SNHLY, CDR2 FYNNEI, per germline. Losses at the gene ends were 2 bases for V and 3 bases for J; bases not matched to a gene: 5. CDR3 sequence reads: CASSEIQGGYTEAFF. The DNA of the CDR3 is TGTGCCAGCAGTGAAATACAGGGGGGGTACACTGAAGCTTTCTTT.

This chain joins TRBV7-2 and TRBJ2-2; D gene unclear. Trimming left V 7 bases short and J 1 base short, with 10 bases between. Germline V gene sequence: CDR1 SGHTA, CDR2 FQGNSA. This CDR3 has 14 residues. CDR3: CASNSIVNTGELFF. The CDR3 region has the DNA TGTGCCAGCAACTCGATTGTGAACACCGGGGAGCTGTTTTTT.

The chain is built from TRBV30 and TRBJ1-3; D uncertain. CDR1 and CDR2 (germline): GTSNPN, SVGIG (reference sequence). CDR3 size: 14 residues. Trimming left V 0 bases short and J 3 bases short, with 9 bases between. The CDR3 here is CAWSVQSGGNTIYF. CDR3 DNA sequence: TGTGCCTGGAGTGTACAGTCCGGTGGAAACACCATATATTTT.

The J gene is TRBJ1-2, the V gene TRBV7-2, with D possibly being TRBD1 (6 bases). This CDR3 region has 16 residues. The V end was cut by 0 bases, the J end by 4 bases, with 15 bases between. Germline V lookup: CDR1 SGHTA, CDR2 FQGNSA. The CDR3 DNA reads as TGTGCCAGCAGCTTAGCCGTCGGGGGCGCAGGCTATGGCTACACCTTC. It codes for CASSLAVGGAGYGYTF. The full variable domain, completed using reference TRBV7-2 and TRBJ1-2, is GAGVSQSPSNKVTEKGKDVELRCDPISGHTALYWYRQSLGQGLEFLIYFQGNSAPDKSGLPSDRFSAERTGGSVSTLTIQRTQQEDSAVYLCASSLAVGGAGYGYTFGSGTRLTVV.

The chain links TRBV30 to TRBJ2-3; 10 bases are shared with TRBD2. This CDR3 spans 14 amino acids. Trimming cost V 8 bases and J 6 bases; bases outside gene matches: 11. Germline V gene lookup returns CDR1 GTSNPN and CDR2 SVGIG (reference sequence). The CDR3 DNA reads TGTGCCGGCAAGCGGGGGGGCCATGATGATACGCAGTATTTT. Translation gives CAGKRGGHDDTQYF. Variable domain in full (rest from reference TRBV30 and TRBJ2-3): SQTIHQWPATLVQPVGSPLSLECTVEGTSNPNLYWYRQAAGRGLQLLFYSVGIGQISSEVPQNLSASRPQDRQFILSSKKLLLSDSGFYLCAGKRGGHDDTQYFGPGTRLTVL.

Worth noting for this clone: Additional DNA sequences in this sample encode the identical CDR3. This rearrangement joins TRBV7-9 to TRBJ1-6, with no clear D. Trimming removed 3 bases at V and 0 bases at J, with 9 bases between. Germline CDR1 SEHNR, CDR2 FQNEAQ (reference sequence). The CDR3 runs to 16 residues. The CDR3 nucleotides read TGTGCCAGCAGCTTGGCCAGGAGCTCCTATAATTCACCCCTCCACTTT. It specifies CASSLARSSYNSPLHF.

The chain couples TRBV4-1 to TRBJ1-5; 9 bases line up with TRBD1. J gave up 5 bases and V 0 bases, and 2 bases lay outside the gene matches. Germline V gene data show CDR1 as MGHRA and CDR2 as YSYEKL. The CDR3 extends over 15 amino acids. The CDR3 sequence is CASSQDGTGYQPQHF. The DNA for the CDR3 is TGCGCCAGCAGCCAAGATGGGACAGGGTATCAGCCCCAGCATTTT.

The chain links TRBV2 to TRBJ1-4; 7 bases are a match to TRBD1. The CDR3 runs 13 residues. After removal of 4 bases from V and 8 bases from J, the junction contained 4 bases not matched to a gene. Germline-derived CDR1 and CDR2 are SNHLY and FYNNEI. CDR3 residues: CASSVRGREKLFF. The CDR3, as DNA: TGTGCCAGCAGTGTGAGGGGGCGAGAAAAACTGTTTTTT.